The 4 T cell receptor beta chains listed next were all sequenced from one sample in a study of PD-1 blockade in classical Hodgkin lymphoma. Profiled with immunoSEQ multiplex PCR; TCRdb holds only in-frame clones, not every one. The sample shows more than 35,000 clones, about 80% of them seen only once. Every patient had relapsed following autologous stem cell transplantation, and cohorts differed in brentuximab vedotin exposure. This specimen was peripheral blood mononuclear cells (PBMCs), taken before the second cycle of nivolumab. These receptors originate from a human donor with classical Hodgkin lymphoma.

The V and J genes are TRBV9 and TRBJ1-2; D may be TRBD1 (5 bases). The CDR3 runs 15 residues. V was clipped by 3 bases and J by 4 bases, with 16 bases between them. CDR1 is SGDLS and CDR2 is YYNGEE in the germline V gene. The CDR3 DNA follows: TGTGCCAGCAGCGCTGACAGCGCCCAGACCTATGGCTACACCTTC. This translates into CASSADSAQTYGYTF.

The chain joins TRBV7-2 to TRBJ1-5; the D is unclear. This CDR3 is 15 amino acids long. Looked up from germline, CDR1 is SGHTA and CDR2 is FQGNSA. The V and J ends lost 0 bases and 3 bases respectively, with 9 bases between them. The CDR3 sequence: CASSLAGYLNQPQHF. DNA for the CDR3: TGTGCCAGCAGCTTAGCAGGGTACCTCAATCAGCCCCAGCATTTT.

The CDR3 DNA reads as TGTGCCATCAGTGGGGACAGGCTAACCGGGGAGCTGTTTTTT. Residues: CAISGDRLTGELFF. The rearrangement uses TRBV10-3 and TRBJ2-2; 8 positions match TRBD1. Germline V gene sequence: CDR1 ENHRY, CDR2 SYGVKD. The CDR3 covers 14 residues. The ends lost 4 bases at V and 5 bases at J; junction bases unmatched: 3.

The chain carries TRBV7-2 and TRBJ1-3; D not certain. Trimming took off 4 bases at V and 4 bases at J, with 8 bases between the two ends. The CDR3 extends over 13 amino acids. Germline V gene data show CDR1 as SGHTA and CDR2 as FQGNSA. The CDR3 sequence is CASSSRSGNTIYF. DNA of the CDR3: TGTGCCAGCAGCTCCAGAAGCGGAAACACCATATATTTT.